Listed here are 2 T cell receptor beta chains from one sample, sequenced in a study of cytomegalovirus exposure and HLA in healthy donors. PCR used 60 Vbeta primers and 13 Jbeta primers. The assay was immunoSEQ multiplex PCR, and TCRdb's table has in-frame clones only and misses some. The repertoire consists of about 89,000 clones, with about three quarters occurring once and the leading ten covering over 9.5%. The sequenced sample consisted of PBMCs. These receptors originate from a man aged 25-45 years in good health and CMV-seropositive.

The V gene is TRBV4-1, the J gene TRBJ1-5; D remains ambiguous. CDR3 length: 14 amino acids. V lost 3 bases to trimming and J lost 3 bases, with 9 bases between them. Germline V gene sequence: CDR1 MGHRA, CDR2 YSYEKL. The DNA for the CDR3 is TGCGCCAGCAGCCAGGGCCTTTTCAATCAGCCCCAGCATTTT. Its translation: CASSQGLFNQPQHF.

This clone occurred once. The rearrangement joins TRBV11-2 to TRBJ2-7; D may be TRBD2 (5 bases). With 8 bases removed from V and 4 bases from J, the gap between germline ends came to 12 bases. The CDR3 is 12 residues long. Per the germline V gene, CDR1 is SGHAT and CDR2 is FQNNGV. The CDR3 DNA reads TGTGCCAGCCGGGGTCTAGATTACGAGCAGTACTTC. Its protein is CASRGLDYEQYF.